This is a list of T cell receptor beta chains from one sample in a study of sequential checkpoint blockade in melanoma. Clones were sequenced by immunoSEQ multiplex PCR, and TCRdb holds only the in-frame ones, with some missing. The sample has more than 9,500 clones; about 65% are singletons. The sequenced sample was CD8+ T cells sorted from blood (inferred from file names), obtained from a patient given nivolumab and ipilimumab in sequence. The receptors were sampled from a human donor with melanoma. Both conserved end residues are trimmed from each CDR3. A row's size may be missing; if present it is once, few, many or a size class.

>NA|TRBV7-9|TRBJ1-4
ASSGQGIRNEKLF
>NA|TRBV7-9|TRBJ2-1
ASSLLESYNEQF
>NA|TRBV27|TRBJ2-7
ASSRTSGMYEQY
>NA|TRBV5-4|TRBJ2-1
ASSFQGSVNEQF
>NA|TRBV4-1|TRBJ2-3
ASSHAGGSGTDTQY
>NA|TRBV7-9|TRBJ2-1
ASSSLRGGSYNEQF
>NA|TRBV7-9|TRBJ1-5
ASSFDRERGQPQH
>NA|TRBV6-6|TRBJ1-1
ASSPGMNTEAF
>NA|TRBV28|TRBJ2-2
ASSFGGRDTGELF
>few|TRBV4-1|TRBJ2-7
ASSQVIALQYEQY
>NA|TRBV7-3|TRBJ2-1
ASSLNPGTEDYNEQF
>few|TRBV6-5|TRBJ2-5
ASSPRGGETQY
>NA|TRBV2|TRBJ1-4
ASSEDRLREKLF
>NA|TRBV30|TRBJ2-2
AGEGGFGELF